A selection of T cell receptor beta chains follows, all from one sample in a study of memory CD4+ T cells and cytomegalovirus serostatus. Method: immunoSEQ multiplex PCR; TCRdb's copy keeps in-frame clones and lacks some. The sample has 40,000 to 50,000 clones, around four fifths seen once; the top ten hold roughly 1.2%. Sequenced input: memory CD4+ T cells from blood. The receptors were sampled from an adult in good health and CMV-seropositive. Both conserved end residues are part of each CDR3. A D gene is named only where the DNA matches it firmly. The size entry is marked missing in some rows and otherwise reads once, few, many or a size class.

cdr3_length clone_size d_call j_call v_call cdr3_aa cdr3_nt
16 . . TRBJ2-2 TRBV4-2 CASSQDQQGGTGELFF TGTGCCAGCAGCCAAGATCAACAGGGAGGGACCGGGGAGCTGTTTTTT
15 once . TRBJ1-5 TRBV19 CASSPVEGENQPQHF TGTGCCAGTAGCCCCGTCGAGGGTGAGAATCAGCCCCAGCATTTT
11 . . TRBJ2-5 TRBV6-6 CASSPGGTQYF TGTGCCAGCAGCCCCGGTGGGACCCAGTACTTC
14 . TRBD1 TRBJ2-4 TRBV29-1 CSVGQGVAKNIQYF TGCAGCGTGGGACAGGGGGTAGCCAAAAACATTCAGTACTTC
14 . . TRBJ2-5 TRBV6-5 CASSYWEGGGTQYF TGTGCCAGCAGTTACTGGGAGGGGGGAGGTACCCAGTACTTC
13 . . TRBJ1-5 TRBV2 CASSEEVNQPQHF TGTGCCAGCAGTGAAGAGGTTAATCAGCCCCAGCATTTT
15 . . TRBJ2-5 TRBV10-3 CAISESIRVQETQYF TGTGCCATCAGTGAGTCTATAAGGGTTCAAGAGACCCAGTACTTC
17 . TRBD1 TRBJ1-6 TRBV28 CASSPQTGSAYNSPLHF TGTGCCAGCAGTCCCCAGACAGGGAGCGCCTATAATTCACCCCTCCACTTT
12 . TRBD1 TRBJ1-2 TRBV10-3 CAISEQGTSYTF TGTGCCATCAGTGAACAGGGGACTAGCTACACCTTC
16 . . TRBJ2-2 TRBV28 CASNPRGGLGTGELFF TGTGCCAGCAATCCCAGGGGTGGGCTCGGCACCGGGGAGCTGTTTTTT
13 . . TRBJ2-5 TRBV12-5 CASGLDLQETQYF TGTGCTAGTGGTTTGGACCTCCAGGAGACCCAGTACTTC
17 . TRBD1 TRBJ1-6 TRBV23-1 CASSHKVGGVVNSPLHF TGCGCCAGCAGTCATAAGGTAGGGGGCGTAGTGAATTCACCCCTCCACTTT
14 . . TRBJ1-5 TRBV6-4 CASSPTVHYQPQHF TGTGCCAGCAGTCCGACAGTACATTATCAGCCCCAGCATTTT
14 once . TRBJ2-3 TRBV5-1 CASRGGEYTDTQYF TGCGCCAGCAGGGGCGGGGAATACACAGATACGCAGTATTTT
15 few . TRBJ2-7 TRBV6-5 CASSYSHRDSYEQYF TGTGCCAGCAGTTACTCCCACCGGGATTCCTACGAGCAGTACTTC
13 . . TRBJ2-7 TRBV11-3 CASSLGGAGEQYF TGTGCCAGCAGCCTGGGCGGGGCCGGCGAGCAGTACTTC
18 . TRBD2 TRBJ2-2 TRBV27 CASMGLAGDPVSTGELFF TGTGCCAGCATGGGACTAGCGGGGGACCCCGTGAGCACCGGGGAGCTGTTTTTT
14 . TRBD2 TRBJ2-7 TRBV10-1 CASSEDQRGDEQYF TGCGCCAGCAGTGAAGATCAGCGGGGGGATGAGCAGTACTTC
16 . . TRBJ1-5 TRBV7-8 CASSLARSNSNQPQHF TGTGCCAGCAGCTTAGCCCGCTCCAATAGCAATCAGCCCCAGCATTTT
13 . . TRBJ2-5 TRBV7-2 CASSGWAGETQYF TGTGCCAGCAGCGGGTGGGCGGGAGAGACCCAGTACTTC
15 once . TRBJ1-2 TRBV2 CASSDNTPRRGGYTF TGTGCCAGCAGTGATAATACGCCACGGCGGGGAGGCTACACCTTC
15 . . TRBJ2-7 TRBV7-7 CASSSRPPASYEQYF TGTGCTAGCAGCTCCCGACCACCGGCCTCCTACGAGCAGTACTTC
17 few TRBD2 TRBJ2-3 TRBV5-1 CASSLGRVAGGADTQYF TGCGCCAGCAGCTTAGGGAGGGTAGCGGGGGGTGCAGATACGCAGTATTTT
13 . . TRBJ2-1 TRBV7-2 CASSLARDNEQFF TGTGCCAGCAGCTTAGCCCGGGATAATGAGCAGTTCTTC
14 . . TRBJ2-5 TRBV11-3 CASSLDGARETQYF TGTGCCAGCAGCTTAGATGGTGCGCGAGAGACCCAGTACTTC
15 . TRBD2 TRBJ2-5 TRBV10-2 CASSRPGLRQETQYF TGCGCCAGCAGTAGACCGGGACTACGACAAGAGACCCAGTACTTC
16 . TRBD2 TRBJ2-3 TRBV5-1 CASSLTSGGATDTQYF TGCGCCAGCAGCTTGACTAGCGGGGGAGCAACAGATACGCAGTATTTT
13 few . TRBJ1-1 TRBV6-1 CASSESGNTEAFF TGTGCCAGCAGTGAATCGGGGAACACTGAAGCTTTCTTT
12 . . TRBJ2-2 TRBV6-5 CASRRNTGELFF TGTGCCAGCAGAAGAAATACCGGGGAGCTGTTTTTT
14 . TRBD1 TRBJ1-2 TRBV2 CASSEQTGGYGYTF TGTGCCAGCAGCGAACAGACAGGGGGCTATGGCTACACCTTC
13 . . TRBJ2-7 TRBV9 CARMRQDSYEQYF TGTGCCAGAATGAGACAGGACTCCTACGAGCAGTACTTC
14 . TRBD1 TRBJ1-2 TRBV6-1 CASRRTGRDYGYTF TGTGCCAGCAGGCGGACAGGGAGGGACTATGGCTACACCTTC
13 . . TRBJ2-3 TRBV27 CASGSGMEDTQYF TGTGCCAGCGGATCGGGGATGGAAGATACGCAGTATTTT
13 . . TRBJ1-1 TRBV2 CASGRDTGTEAFF TGTGCCAGTGGACGGGACACCGGCACTGAAGCTTTCTTT
14 . . TRBJ2-7 TRBV6-1 CASLAPGIPYEQYF TGTGCCAGCCTAGCCCCGGGTATTCCCTACGAGCAGTACTTC
12 . . TRBJ2-3 TRBV19 CASSPQSDTQYF TGTGCCAGTAGTCCCCAGTCAGATACGCAGTATTTT
9 . . TRBJ2-1 TRBV27 CAKENEQFF TGTGCCAAGGAAAATGAGCAGTTCTTC
17 . . TRBJ1-3 TRBV5-1 CASSLRPRDSSGNTIYF TGCGCCAGCAGCTTGCGGCCCAGGGACTCCTCTGGAAACACCATATATTTT
12 . . TRBJ1-1 TRBV19 CASRDRNTEAFF TGTGCCAGTAGAGACAGGAACACTGAAGCTTTCTTT
11 . . TRBJ1-1 TRBV7-9 CASTRTAEAFF TGTGCCTCCACCCGTACCGCTGAAGCTTTCTTT
19 . . TRBJ2-2 TRBV6-1 CASSEALRFRLAVTGELFF TGTGCCAGCAGTGAAGCGCTTAGGTTTAGGCTAGCTGTCACCGGGGAGCTGTTTTTT
15 . TRBD1 TRBJ2-7 TRBV5-1 CASSESGTAAYEQYF TGCGCCAGCAGCGAATCCGGGACAGCCGCCTACGAGCAGTACTTC
15 . TRBD1 TRBJ2-7 TRBV19 CASSSRDRGVHEQYF TGTGCCAGTAGTTCCCGGGACAGGGGCGTCCACGAGCAGTACTTC
14 . TRBD1 TRBJ1-1 TRBV27 CASSSRTGNTEAFF TGTGCCAGCAGTTCCCGGACAGGTAACACTGAAGCTTTCTTT
14 . . TRBJ2-6 TRBV4-2 CASSQGVGANVLTF TGTGCCAGCAGCCAGGGGGTCGGGGCCAACGTCCTGACTTTC
17 . . TRBJ1-3 TRBV19 CASSLDRDFITGNTIYF TGTGCCAGTAGTCTGGACAGAGATTTTATAACTGGAAACACCATATATTTT
13 . . TRBJ2-7 TRBV2 CASREDRAYEQYF TGTGCCAGCAGGGAAGACAGAGCCTACGAGCAGTACTTC
13 . . TRBJ2-7 TRBV6-5 CASGSRQTYEQYF TGTGCCAGCGGCTCGCGGCAAACCTACGAGCAGTACTTC
11 once . TRBJ2-1 TRBV5-1 CASGSHNEQFF TGCGCCAGCGGTTCCCACAATGAGCAGTTCTTC
14 . . TRBJ2-3 TRBV29-1 CSVEASTAGDTQYF TGCAGCGTTGAAGCTTCAACTGCAGGGGATACGCAGTATTTT
13 . . TRBJ1-5 TRBV6-5 CASRSRGNQPQHF TGTGCCAGCAGGTCTCGGGGGAATCAGCCCCAGCATTTT
14 . TRBD1 TRBJ1-4 TRBV5-4 CASSSGQGDEKLFF TGTGCCAGCAGCTCGGGACAGGGAGATGAAAAACTGTTTTTT